Listed below are T cell receptor beta chains from one sample, sequenced in a study of blood T cell repertoires in COVID-19. Measured with immunoSEQ multiplex PCR; TCRdb has only the in-frame clones, and not every one. This sample carries tens of thousands of clones, more than 60% of them seen once, and the ten largest clones take about a fifth. Sequenced input: peripheral blood. The receptor source for this set is a woman of 80 years or more with active or convalescent COVID-19. Both conserved end residues are part of each CDR3. Size is omitted from some rows. Given values are once, few, many or a class for expanded clones.

clone size	V gene	J gene	CDR3 protein
NA	TRBV7-3	TRBJ2-2	CASSPLRGNTGELFF
NA	TRBV2	TRBJ1-5	CASALEGGQYNQPQHF
NA	TRBV5-1	TRBJ1-2	CASSLLGQTGYTF
NA	TRBV18	TRBJ1-6	CASSRPNSPLHF
once	TRBV7-2	TRBJ2-7	CASSLDYGGVSYEQYF
NA	TRBV13	TRBJ1-5	CASSFGGAQPQHF
NA	TRBV29-1	TRBJ1-5	CSVLLTGSNQPQHF
NA	TRBV15	TRBJ1-2	CATSRQGANYGYTF
NA	TRBV7-8	TRBJ2-3	CASSPARRGGLRADTQYF
NA	TRBV27	TRBJ2-3	CASSRRLESLDTQYF
few	TRBV19	TRBJ1-2	CASTPAAGGGNGYTF
NA	TRBV7-9	TRBJ1-1	CASSLGGGNTEAFF
NA	TRBV7-9	TRBJ1-1	CASSRQFEAFF
NA	TRBV2	TRBJ2-7	CASSEAAPYEQYF
NA	TRBV19	TRBJ2-5	CASSIGQRGGQETQYF
NA	TRBV7-3	TRBJ2-6	CASSLMASVLGAGSSGANVLTF
NA	TRBV27	TRBJ2-3	CASKRQQRGLTDTQYF
NA	TRBV5-8	TRBJ2-2	CASSLGQGYGELFF
NA	TRBV3-1/TRBV3-2	TRBJ2-1	CASSQGYRASVQFF
NA	TRBV5-1	TRBJ2-7	CASSLSGGTHEQYF
NA	TRBV5-4	TRBJ2-3	CASSLSQGDTQYF
NA	TRBV2	TRBJ1-6	CASSGGTGPLNSPLHF
NA	TRBV2	TRBJ2-1	CASSPRLGANEQFF
few	TRBV5-4	TRBJ2-2	CASSPGLAGGGGELFF
NA	TRBV7-3	TRBJ1-2	CASSPEAQGAGYTF
NA	TRBV6-5	TRBJ1-2	CASQPVRDRGHGYTF
NA	TRBV3-1/TRBV3-2	TRBJ2-3	CASSQDPDRGLLYTQYF
NA	TRBV7-9	TRBJ1-1	CASSFSAAGDTEAFF
NA	TRBV5-1	TRBJ2-5	CASSLQGWETQYF